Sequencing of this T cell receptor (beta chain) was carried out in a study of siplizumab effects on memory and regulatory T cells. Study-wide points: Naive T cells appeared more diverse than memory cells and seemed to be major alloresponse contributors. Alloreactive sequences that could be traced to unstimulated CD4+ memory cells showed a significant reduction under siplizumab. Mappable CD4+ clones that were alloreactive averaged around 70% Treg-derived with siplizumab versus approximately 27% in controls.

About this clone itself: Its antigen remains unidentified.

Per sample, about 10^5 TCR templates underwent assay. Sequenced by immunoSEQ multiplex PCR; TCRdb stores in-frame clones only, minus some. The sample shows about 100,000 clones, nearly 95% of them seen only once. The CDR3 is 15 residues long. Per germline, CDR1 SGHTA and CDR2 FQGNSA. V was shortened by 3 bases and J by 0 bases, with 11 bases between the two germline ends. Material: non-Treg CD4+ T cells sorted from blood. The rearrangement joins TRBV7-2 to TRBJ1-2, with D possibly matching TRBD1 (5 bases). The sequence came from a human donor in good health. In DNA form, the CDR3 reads TGTGCCAGCAGCTTCCAACGGGGGGCTAACTATGGCTACACCTTC. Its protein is CASSFQRGANYGYTF.